This TCR beta chain was obtained from a study of blood T cells in healthy people across ages. Through a sample-barcoded 5' primer and a J-beta primer mix, a second PCR was run for roughly 7 to 11 cycles. TCRdb redid the calling of the 5' RACE reads with MiXCR, one entry per CDR3 protein. This sample yields 700,000 to 900,000 distinct CDR3 sequences, of which less than 70% are seen a single time; approximately 40% belongs to the top ten. Sequenced input: blood. This receptor was identified in a man older than 75 in good health.

In DNA form, the CDR3 reads TGTGCCAGCAGCTTAGGGGACAGGGGCGGGGAAGAGACCCAGTACTTC. Translating gives CASSLGDRGGEETQYF. The chain recombines TRBV7-7 with TRBJ2-5, with 10 bases aligning to TRBD1. Trimming took 1 base from V and 3 from J; bases not matched to a gene: 5. The CDR3 runs to 16 residues. Germline values: CDR1 SSHAT, CDR2 FNYEAQ (reference sequence).